This record concerns one TCR beta chain sequence. Its antigen is still unknown. The record originates from a study of siplizumab effects on memory and regulatory T cells. The study's findings and limits: Relative to controls at 26.9%, mappable alloreactive CD4+ clones exhibited a mean Treg-derived proportion of less than 70% with siplizumab. The drug siplizumab significantly decreased the alloreactive sequences that could be traced to unstimulated CD4+ memory cells. Contribution to the alloresponse seemed major for naive T cells, which also seemed more diverse than memory cells.

The length of the CDR3 is 15 residues. Trimming removed 1 base at V and 6 bases at J, with 14 bases between. Germline-derived CDR1 and CDR2 are MGHDK and SYGVNS. Method: immunoSEQ multiplex PCR; TCRdb's copy keeps in-frame clones and lacks some. The sample holds more than 70,000 clones, more than 85% seen once. Source material: CD8+ T cells sorted from blood. V and J are TRBV25-1 and TRBJ2-3; perhaps TRBD2 as D (5 bases). This sequence originates from a human donor in good health. DNA for the CDR3: TGTGCCAGCAGTGAATTAATTACGGGGTCGGATACGCAGTATTTT. It translates to CASSELITGSDTQYF.